What follows are 27 T cell receptor beta chains derived from one specimen sequenced in a study of CD8+ T cells in alopecia areata. Reverse transcribed after extraction, RNA yielded cDNA as the sequencing template. Only in-frame clones appear in the TCRdb table, and some are missing; sequencing was by immunoSEQ multiplex PCR. Listed here are 290,000 or so clones without any singletons, the top ten holding around 1.2%. Cells pooled from cutaneous lymph nodes were sorted on CD4, CD8alpha, NKG2D, NKG2ACE and other markers. Sequenced input: CD4+ T cells sorted from a lymph node. The receptor set was obtained from a C3H/HeJ mouse with alopecia areata. The MHC haplotype of this mouse line is H2-k.

A remark on this clone: Genes and germline are mouse. The read stops 4 residues short of the end of the CDR3; the missing end is completed from the germline J gene. V gene TRBV1 combines with J gene TRBJ2-1; TRBD2 agrees at 12 bases. The CDR3 loop spans 15 amino acids. V lost 6 bases and J lost 4; bases outside the gene matches: 4. Per germline, CDR1 NSQYPW and CDR2 LRSPGD (reference sequence). CDR3 region: CTCSPTGGAYAEQFF. The DNA read from the CDR3 is TGCACCTGCAGCCCGACTGGGGGGGCATATGCT.

This clone turned up a few times. Gene and germline names: mouse. The sequence runs out 4 residues before the end of the CDR3; the remainder is reconstructed from the germline J gene. The genes are TRBV19 and TRBJ2-2; 8 bases agree with TRBD1. This CDR3 has 13 amino acids. Germline V lookup: CDR1 FNHDT, CDR2 SITEND (reference sequence). The DNA read from the CDR3 is TGTGCCAGCTCCGACAGGGGTGACGGG. Amino acids: CASSDRGDG. The full CDR3 is CASSDRGDGQLYF. Filled out from reference TRBV19 and TRBJ2-2, the complete variable domain reads GGIITQTPKFLIGQEGQKLTLKCQQNFNHDTMYWYRQDSGKGLRLIYYSITENDLQKGDLSEGYDASREKKSSFSLTVTSAQKNEMAVFLCASSDRGDGQLYFGEGSKLTVL.

As regards this clone: Mouse germline and gene names are used. Coverage ceases 4 residues before the CDR3 finishes, and the germline J gene fills in the end. The chain couples TRBV2 to TRBJ2-7, with 11 bases lining up with TRBD2. The germline gives CDR1 LGHNA, CDR2 YSYQKL. The CDR3 contains 16 residues. The trim removed 1 base at V and 0 bases at J, leaving 2 bases unmatched. The DNA read from the CDR3 is TGTGCCAGCAGCCAAGGGACTGGGGGGAGCTCCTAT. It translates to CASSQGTGGSSY. The full-length CDR3 reads as CASSQGTGGSSYEQYF.

This clone has a handful of counts. Gene names and germline match the mouse. The read terminates 4 residues ahead of where the CDR3 ends, so the germline J gene completes it. J is TRBJ2-1 and V is TRBV31; tentative D call: TRBD1 (6 bases). This CDR3 has 13 amino acids. CDR1 is GKSSPN, CDR2 SITVG, per germline. V lost 0 bases and J 6 bases, leaving 9 bases between the germline ends. This CDR3 is CAWSLGGFAEQFF. The sequenced part of the CDR3 DNA is TGTGCCTGGAGTCTAGGGGGATTTGCT.

At least ten counts were recorded for this clone. Genes and germline come from the mouse. The read finishes 4 residues shy of the CDR3 end, and the germline J gene is used to complete it. Other DNA sequences within the sample encode an identical CDR3. The chain links TRBV13-3 to TRBJ1-2; 10 bases are a match to TRBD1. The trim removed 3 bases at V and 2 bases at J, leaving 1 base unmatched. The germline CDR1 and CDR2 sequences are NNHDY and SYVADS. This CDR3 is built from 14 residues. The part of the CDR3 DNA that was read is TGTGCCAGCAGTGCGGGACAGGGGAACTCC. Translating gives CASSAGQGNS. The whole CDR3 region reads CASSAGQGNSDYTF.

This clone was detected a few times. Here the gene names and germline are mouse. Read coverage stops 4 residues before the CDR3 terminus; the germline J gene supplies the remainder. The V gene is TRBV1, the J gene TRBJ1-2, with 8 bases identical to TRBD1. The V and J ends lost 5 bases and 0 bases, in that order; junction bases with no gene match: 2. The length of the CDR3 is 14 residues. Germline V lookup: CDR1 NSQYPW, CDR2 LRSPGD (reference sequence). CDR3 DNA (partial): TGCACCTGCAGTAAACAGGGGGCAAACTCC. Translation gives CTCSKQGANS. The entire CDR3 reads CTCSKQGANSDYTF.

This clone has a handful of counts. Gene labels here are mouse ones. The same CDR3 can be traced to other DNA sequences in this sample. CDR3 sequence: CASSAGKNTEVFF. CDR3 DNA, as far as it was read: TGTGCCAGCAGTGCTGGCAAAAACACA. The chain links TRBV13-1 to TRBJ1-1; D is undetermined. The read terminates 4 residues before the CDR3 end, so the remaining end is supplied by the germline J gene. CDR1 and CDR2 (germline): NSHNY, SYGAGN. This CDR3 spans 13 amino acids. The ends were cut back, 3 bases at V and 1 base at J, with 7 bases in the middle.

In this sample, this clone turned up many times. Gene names and germline match the mouse. Read coverage stops 4 residues before the CDR3 terminus; the germline J gene supplies the remainder. This chain links TRBV14 with TRBJ2-2; no reliable D call. Germline V lookup: CDR1 SGHDT, CDR2 FRDEAV. The CDR3 has 13 residues. The CDR3 DNA, read in part, is TGTGCCAGCAGTTTCTACGAGGGCGGG. The encoded protein is CASSFYEGG. The full CDR3 sequence reads CASSFYEGGQLYF.

In regard to this clone: Gene names are the mouse ones. The CDR3 end lies 4 residues beyond the end of the read and is filled in from the germline J gene. V and J are TRBV13-1 and TRBJ2-2, with TRBD1 identical over 7 bases. V lost 7 bases, J lost 0 bases, and 3 bases stayed unmatched. The CDR3 is 14 residues long. Germline CDR1 reads NSHNY; CDR2 reads SYGAGN. The covered CDR3 bases are TGTGCCAGCCTGGGACAGTCAAACACCGGG. Its protein product is CASLGQSNTG. The entire CDR3 protein reads CASLGQSNTGQLYF.

Comment on this clone: Gene names denote mouse genes. Read sequence stops 4 residues before the CDR3 end, and the germline J gene provides the missing end. Within the sample, other DNA sequences also encode this same CDR3. The J gene is TRBJ2-5, the V gene TRBV19, with 7 positions matching TRBD2. V lost 2 bases to trimming and J lost 3 bases; unmatched junction nucleotides: 3. CDR3 length: 14 residues. Germline loops: CDR1 FNHDT, CDR2 SITEND (reference sequence). The CDR3: CASSMAGGQDTQYF. The CDR3 bases that were read are TGTGCCAGCAGTATGGCTGGGGGACAAGAC.

This clone was found many times. Gene names and germline match the mouse. The read terminates 4 residues ahead of where the CDR3 ends, so the germline J gene completes it. The identical CDR3 is also encoded by other nucleotide sequences in the sample. V and J are TRBV17 and TRBJ2-4; 8 nucleotides line up with TRBD1. Germline CDR1 MNHDT, CDR2 YYDKIL. The CDR3 has 13 residues. The sequenced part of the CDR3 DNA is TGTGCTAGCAGTAGAGGACAGGGGAAC. This codes for CASSRGQGN. The CDR3 reads in full as CASSRGQGNTLYF.

This clone has a handful of counts. Gene names are the mouse ones. Other DNA sequences of this sample code for an identical CDR3. The part of the CDR3 DNA that was read is TGTGCCAGCAGCCCTAGTGCAGAA. Its protein is CASSPSAE. The entire CDR3 is CASSPSAETLYF. This chain links TRBV19 with TRBJ2-3; D is unclear. The DNA ends 4 residues before the CDR3 does, and the rest of the CDR3 is filled in from the germline J gene. The CDR3 runs 12 residues. Germline V gives CDR1 FNHDT, CDR2 SITEND (reference sequence). V was pared by 5 bases and J by 0 bases, with 4 bases between.

This clone came up a few times. Genes and germline are mouse. The sequenced fragment ends 4 residues before the CDR3 boundary, so the rest is inferred from the germline J gene. At the DNA level, this CDR3 is encoded by other sequences in the same sample as well. The chain is built from TRBV13-1 and TRBJ1-1, with D hard to call. Germline CDR1 NSHNY, CDR2 SYGAGN. The CDR3 extends over 12 amino acids. V was cut by 3 bases and J by 0 bases, with 3 bases left in between. The covered CDR3 bases are TGTGCCAGCAGTGCTGCAAACACA. Protein: CASSAANT. The entire CDR3 protein is CASSAANTEVFF.

This clone was counted only a few times. The gene names here belong to mouse. Read sequence stops 4 residues before the CDR3 end, and the germline J gene provides the missing end. J is TRBJ2-7 and V is TRBV19; 10 bases match TRBD1. Germline V gene sequence: CDR1 FNHDT, CDR2 SITEND (reference sequence). The CDR3 length is 14 residues. CDR3 DNA, as far as it was read: TGTGCCAGCAGTATTAAGGGACAGGGGTAT. This codes for CASSIKGQGY. The entire CDR3 reads CASSIKGQGYEQYF.

As to this clone: The gene names here belong to mouse. With the read ending 4 residues before the CDR3 end, the germline J gene is used to fill in that end. The rearrangement uses TRBV4 and TRBJ2-1, with 10 bases aligning to TRBD2. From germline, CDR1 is LGHDT and CDR2 YNNKQL (reference sequence). The V segment lost 4 bases and the J segment 3 bases; nucleotides outside the gene matches: 3. The CDR3 loop spans 15 amino acids. The CDR3 bases that were read are TGTGCCAGCAGCTCGGGACTGGGGAGCTATGCT. Protein: CASSSGLGSYA. The entire CDR3 is CASSSGLGSYAEQFF.

Points on this clone: Mouse gene names apply. The read ends 4 residues before the CDR3 terminus; that terminus is restored from the germline J gene. The same CDR3 arises from other DNA sequences in this sample as well. The chain employs TRBV12-1 and TRBJ2-2; tentatively, D is TRBD1 (6 bases). V lost 0 bases and J 0 bases, leaving 10 bases between the germline ends. Germline assignment: CDR1 SGHSN and CDR2 HYEKVE. The CDR3 extends over 16 amino acids. The covered CDR3 bases are TGTGCCAGCTCTCTCTCTGGGACAACAAACACCGGG. It yields the protein CASSLSGTTNTG. The complete CDR3 protein is CASSLSGTTNTGQLYF.

This clone was seen more than once but under ten times. Any gene name here is a mouse gene name. The identical CDR3 is also encoded by other nucleotide sequences in the sample. The CDR3 DNA, read in part, is TGTGCCAGCTCTCTCCTCAACTCC. Translated: CASSLLNS. The CDR3, in full, reads CASSLLNSDYTF. The chain employs TRBV12-1 and TRBJ1-2; D unresolved. The CDR3 goes on 4 residues after the read ends, and that part is filled in from the germline J gene. This CDR3 spans 12 amino acids. V lost 0 bases and J 2 bases, leaving 3 bases between the germline ends. Germline V gene lookup returns CDR1 SGHSN and CDR2 HYEKVE.

In the case of this clone: The gene symbols are mouse symbols. The CDR3 end falls 4 residues outside the read, so it is completed with the germline J gene. J is TRBJ1-1 and V is TRBV17; 7 nucleotides match TRBD1. Germline-derived CDR1 and CDR2 are MNHDT and YYDKIL. This CDR3 is built from 15 residues. V lost 3 bases to trimming and J lost 3 bases; unmatched junction nucleotides: 7. CDR3 residues: CASSSREGADTEVFF. The CDR3 DNA, read in part, is TGTGCTAGCAGTAGTCGGGAGGGGGCGGACACA. Supplemented by reference TRBV17 and TRBJ1-1, the full variable domain reads DTTVKQNPRYKLARVGKPVNLICSQTMNHDTMYWYQKKPNQAPKLLLFYYDKILNREADTFEKFQSSRPNNSFCSLYIGSAGLEYSAMYLCASSSREGADTEVFFGKGTRLTVV.

Regarding this clone: Gene and germline names: mouse. With the read ending 4 residues before the CDR3 end, the germline J gene is used to fill in that end. The rearrangement links TRBV29 to TRBJ2-1; 8 bases map to TRBD1. The CDR3 is made up of 14 amino acids. Germline values: CDR1 MSHET, CDR2 SYDVDS. CDR3 DNA (partial): TGTGCTAGCAGTCCTCAGGGGGCGGGAGCT. It is translated as CASSPQGAGA. The entire CDR3 protein reads CASSPQGAGAEQFF.

There are a few counts of this clone. The genes are named according to mouse. The CDR3 region is CASSLQGRGTEVFF. The DNA read from the CDR3 is TGTGCCAGCAGTCTACAGGGGCGCGGCACA. This sequence joins TRBV19 and TRBJ1-1; TRBD1 agrees at 7 bases. The sequenced fragment ends 4 residues before the CDR3 boundary, so the rest is inferred from the germline J gene. This CDR3 spans 14 amino acids. The germline V gene encodes CDR1 FNHDT and CDR2 SITEND (reference sequence). V shed 4 bases and J 4 bases; nucleotides not matched to a gene: 7.

This clone was counted a few times. Gene names follow the mouse nomenclature. The CDR3 end falls 4 residues outside the read, so it is completed with the germline J gene. The chain links TRBV1 to TRBJ2-3, with TRBD2 identical over 10 bases. CDR3 length: 19 residues. The V and J ends lost 1 base and 0 bases, in that order; junction bases with no gene match: 10. Germline loops: CDR1 NSQYPW, CDR2 LRSPGD (reference sequence). CDR3 DNA, as far as it was read: TGCACCTGCAGTGCAGTAGACTGGGGGGCGATCCCTAGTGCAGAA. This encodes CTCSAVDWGAIPSAE. The full CDR3 sequence reads CTCSAVDWGAIPSAETLYF.

This clone has just a few counts. Mouse gene names apply. The read terminates 4 residues ahead of where the CDR3 ends, so the germline J gene completes it. The sample contains more than one DNA sequence encoding this CDR3. The chain carries TRBV14 and TRBJ2-2, with D perhaps TRBD2 (7 bases). The CDR3 has 15 amino acids. The V and J ends lost 1 base and 1 base respectively, with 8 bases between them. CDR1 SGHDT and CDR2 FRDEAV come from the germline V gene. The CDR3 is CASSFRGGNTGQLYF. The CDR3 bases that were read are TGTGCCAGCAGTTTCAGGGGGGGAAACACCGGG.

To note about this clone: Gene names and germline match the mouse. The sequenced fragment ends 4 residues before the CDR3 boundary, so the rest is inferred from the germline J gene. The rearrangement links TRBV5 to TRBJ2-3, with TRBD2 as a possible D gene (6 bases). Trimming removed 3 bases at V and 0 bases at J, with 13 bases between. Germline V lookup: CDR1 LGHNA, CDR2 YNLKQL (reference sequence). This CDR3 spans 16 amino acids. The CDR3 bases that were read are TGTGCCAGCAGCCACCCCGGGGGGTCTAGTGCAGAA. Translating it yields CASSHPGGSSAE. The entire CDR3 protein is CASSHPGGSSAETLYF.

In its sample, this clone was seen a few times. Each gene name is a mouse one. CDR3 DNA, as far as it was read: TGTGCCAGCACCTCTGGTAGTCAAAAC. Protein: CASTSGSQN. The CDR3 in its entirety is CASTSGSQNTLYF. This chain connects TRBV19 to TRBJ2-4; D remains unclear. Coverage ceases 4 residues before the CDR3 finishes, and the germline J gene fills in the end. Germline V gives CDR1 FNHDT, CDR2 SITEND (reference sequence). The CDR3 covers 13 residues. V lost 6 bases and J lost 0, with 8 bases in between.

About this clone: Mouse names are used for the genes. The sequence runs out 4 residues before the end of the CDR3; the remainder is reconstructed from the germline J gene. The same CDR3 is also encoded by other DNA sequences in this sample. This chain joins TRBV1 and TRBJ2-2; perhaps TRBD1 as D (5 bases). The length of the CDR3 is 16 residues. V was pared by 0 bases and J by 0 bases, with 8 bases between. Germline lookup yields CDR1 NSQYPW and CDR2 LRSPGD (reference sequence). The sequenced CDR3 bases are TGCACCTGCAGTGCAGATCGAGGGGCAAACACCGGG. It is translated as CTCSADRGANTG. The entire CDR3 is CTCSADRGANTGQLYF.

This clone showed up just a few times. The gene names given are mouse names. The missing CDR3 end, 4 residues past where the read stops, is filled in from the germline J gene. This chain connects TRBV13-1 to TRBJ2-1, with TRBD2 identical over 9 bases. Germline CDR1 and CDR2: NSHNY and SYGAGN. CDR3 size: 16 residues. CDR3: CASSDAWGGAGAEQFF. CDR3 DNA (partial): TGTGCCAGCAGTGATGCTTGGGGGGGCGCGGGGGCT.

This clone was seen only a few times. These gene names are mouse names. The read gets to within 4 residues of the CDR3 end, and the germline J gene fills in the rest. V and J are TRBV13-2 and TRBJ2-1, with 12 bases aligning to TRBD2. Germline CDR1 and CDR2: NNHNN and SYGAGS (reference sequence). This CDR3 spans 15 amino acids. Here the CDR3 reads CASGDAGTGGPEQFF. Incomplete CDR3 DNA: TGTGCCAGCGGTGATGCAGGGACTGGGGGGCCT.